These 14 T cell receptor beta chains were all obtained from the same sample, sequenced in a study of T cells in Graves' hyperthyroidism and ophthalmopathy. RNA transcripts yielded amplified TCR beta CDR3 regions. Carried out on the TCR CDR3, a first-round RT-PCR used the HTBI primer set. MiXCR was run by TCRdb on the multiplex PCR reads, yielding one entry per CDR3 protein. The sample comprises around 210,000 distinct CDR3 sequences, about a sixth of which are singletons, and 53% rests with the top ten. The sample was blood. Receptor source: a woman between 45 and 65 years old with Graves' hyperthyroidism.

This clonotype was seen ten or more times. The V and J genes are TRBV28 and TRBJ2-7, with 11 bases aligning to TRBD2. V shed 2 bases, J shed 3 bases, and the junction held 9 bases outside the gene matches. The CDR3 has 17 amino acids. The V gene's germline CDR1 is MDHEN and CDR2 SYDVKM. The CDR3: CASSLGRLAGFSYEQYF. In DNA form, the CDR3 reads TGTGCCAGCAGTTTAGGGAGACTAGCGGGATTTAGCTACGAGCAGTACTTC. The full variable domain, with the rest looked up from reference TRBV28 and TRBJ2-7, is DVKVTQSSRYLVKRTGEKVFLECVQDMDHENMFWYRQDPGLGLRLIYFSYDVKMKEKGDIPEGYSVSREKKERFSLILESASTNQTSMYLCASSLGRLAGFSYEQYFGPGTRLTVT.

This clonotype was found many times. The chain recombines TRBV11-3 with TRBJ2-3; 11 bases agree with TRBD1. J lost 2 bases, V lost 4 bases, and 11 bases had no gene match. The CDR3 contains 18 residues. Per germline, CDR1 SGHNT and CDR2 YENEEA. Here the CDR3 reads CASSSGQGAFLSTDTQYF. CDR3 in DNA: TGTGCCAGCAGCTCCGGACAGGGGGCGTTTCTTTCCACAGATACGCAGTATTTT.

V usage is TRBV15 and J usage is TRBJ2-3; 7 bases align to TRBD2. V trimming: 1 base; J trimming: 9 bases; junction bases outside the gene matches: 7. Germline assignment: CDR1 LNHNV and CDR2 YYDKDF (reference sequence). The CDR3 covers 14 residues. The CDR3 coding sequence is TGTGCCACCAGCAGAGGGCTAGCGGAGAGGACGCAGTATTTT. Protein sequence: CATSRGLAERTQYF.

This clonotype was counted many times. J is TRBJ2-1 and V is TRBV25-1; the match to TRBD1 covers 8 bases. V lost 3 bases to trimming and J lost 6 bases; unmatched junction nucleotides: 10. Germline V gives CDR1 MGHDK, CDR2 SYGVNS. CDR3 length equals 16 residues. CDR3 amino acids: CASSEHGQGYLNEQFF. CDR3 DNA: TGTGCCAGCAGTGAGCACGGACAGGGTTACCTCAATGAGCAGTTCTTC.

The chain has TRBV5-6 and TRBJ2-1, with TRBD1 as a possible D gene (5 bases). CDR1 is SGHDT, CDR2 YYEEEE, per germline. The CDR3 is 14 residues long. V shed 4 bases and J shed 10 bases, with 18 bases lying between them. The CDR3, as DNA: TGTGCCAGCAGCCGAGCCAGGGTTGAAGGGGAGCAGTTCTTC. Its protein product is CASSRARVEGEQFF.

This clonotype was seen a few times. The gene calls are TRBV13 and TRBJ1-4, with 8 bases lining up with TRBD1. V lost 1 base and J lost 5; bases outside the gene matches: 0. Germline V gives CDR1 PRHDT, CDR2 FYEKMQ (reference sequence). The CDR3 length is 14 residues. For the CDR3, the DNA is TGTGCCAGCAGCTTAGCAGGGGGCAATGAAAAACTGTTTTTT. Amino acid sequence: CASSLAGGNEKLFF.

This clonotype occurred many times. The chain uses TRBV2 and TRBJ1-1, with D perhaps matching TRBD1 (6 bases). Germline V gene data show CDR1 as SNHLY and CDR2 as FYNNEI. This CDR3 has 15 residues. Trimming took off 6 bases at V and 1 base at J, with 15 bases between the two ends. In DNA, the CDR3 is TGTGCCAGCAGGCTACAGGGTTCAGGGAACACTGAAGCTTTCTTT. As protein: CASRLQGSGNTEAFF.

This clonotype has ten or more counts. V usage is TRBV3-1 and J usage is TRBJ1-2; 7 bases line up with TRBD1. The trim removed 5 bases at V and 8 bases at J, leaving 11 bases unmatched. The CDR3 is 14 residues long. In germline, CDR1 is LGHDT, CDR2 YNNKEL (reference sequence). The CDR3 reads CASSFGTEGKGYTF. CDR3 bases: TGTGCCAGCAGCTTCGGGACAGAAGGAAAGGGCTACACCTTC.

This clonotype occurred many times. The chain joins TRBV25-1 to TRBJ2-3; the match to TRBD2 covers 10 bases. Germline assignment: CDR1 MGHDK and CDR2 SYGVNS. After removal of 6 bases from V and 2 bases from J, the junction contained 5 bases not matched to a gene. The CDR3 covers 15 residues. The CDR3 sequence: CASSHSGRNTDTQYF. CDR3 nucleotides: TGTGCCAGCAGCCATAGCGGGAGGAACACAGATACGCAGTATTTT.

The rearrangement joins TRBV19 to TRBJ2-1; D possibly corresponds to TRBD2 (6 bases). The V and J ends lost 5 bases and 5 bases respectively, with 19 bases between them. Germline values: CDR1 LNHDA, CDR2 SQIVND (reference sequence). The CDR3 runs to 16 residues. The CDR3 nucleotides read TGTGCCAGTAGTCTTGGGGCGGGACTCCTCGACAATGAGCAGTTCTTC. It is translated as CASSLGAGLLDNEQFF.

This clonotype was seen repeatedly, ten times or more. V usage is TRBV7-2 and J usage is TRBJ2-1, with D unresolved. In germline, CDR1 is SGHTA, CDR2 FQGNSA. The CDR3 sequence is 12 residues long. The V end lost 5 bases, the J end lost 6 bases, and 8 bases lay between the germline ends. The CDR3 reads CASSAETNEQFF. CDR3 sequence (DNA): TGTGCCAGCAGCGCCGAGACCAATGAGCAGTTCTTC.

This clonotype was seen repeatedly, ten times or more. The chain has TRBV11-2 and TRBJ2-7, with 9 bases matching TRBD1. J was trimmed by 7 bases and V by 4 bases; bases with no gene match: 8. The CDR3 runs to 14 residues. CDR1 is SGHAT, CDR2 FQNNGV, per germline. CDR3 region: CASSWDRVGEEQYF. The CDR3 DNA sequence: TGTGCCAGCAGCTGGGACAGGGTTGGGGAAGAGCAGTACTTC.

The V call is TRBV6-1, the J call TRBJ2-7; D is unresolved. Trimming pared 5 bases from V and 0 bases from J, leaving 14 bases between. CDR1 is MNHNS and CDR2 is SASEGT in the germline V gene. The CDR3 covers 15 residues. The CDR3: CASSSPGSSSYEQYF. DNA of the CDR3: TGTGCCAGCAGTTCCCCCGGATCCAGCTCCTACGAGCAGTACTTC.

This clonotype was observed a single time. CDR3 in amino acids: CASSYGGSKSTDTQYF. The CDR3 DNA follows: TGTGCCAGCAGTTACGGAGGGAGTAAGAGCACAGATACGCAGTATTTT. This chain connects TRBV6-5 to TRBJ2-3; D may be TRBD2 (6 bases). Per germline, CDR1 MNHEY and CDR2 SVGAGI. This CDR3 spans 16 amino acids. Between the trimmed V and J ends, which lost 2 bases and 0 bases, there was a span of 12 bases.